What follows are 6 T cell receptor beta chains derived from one specimen sequenced in a study of Graves' ophthalmopathy and Graves' hyperthyroidism (dated 2018 in TCRdb). TCRdb lists the instrument as Illumina HiSeq 2000. For repertoire sequencing, the TCR beta CDR3 regions were amplified from RNA transcripts. HTBI primers and the Qiagen OneStep RT-PCR kit were used in a first-round RT-PCR, which was followed by a second-round multiplex PCR, size selection and purification. The public reads were run again by TCRdb, first through fastp at Q25 and then through MiXCR, and only productive beta chains were kept. Rows matching on CDR3 protein sequence are summarized as one entry with the most common DNA and genes. This sample holds hundreds of thousands of distinct CDR3 sequences; over 40% were observed only once. 3.3% of the sample lies in the top ten. Source material: peripheral blood. The receptor source for this set is an adult man with Graves' ophthalmopathy.

This rearrangement joins TRBV9 to TRBJ2-5; D is possibly TRBD2 (5 bases). V lost 3 bases to trimming and J lost 3 bases, with 12 bases between them. The CDR3 runs 14 residues. The germline gives CDR1 SGDLS, CDR2 YYNGEE. Here the CDR3 reads CASSGFAGKETQYF. Written as DNA, the CDR3 is TGTGCCAGCAGCGGATTTGCCGGGAAAGAGACCCAGTACTTC. Together with reference TRBV9 and TRBJ2-5, the CDR3 gives the full variable domain: DSGVTQTPKHLITATGQRVTLRCSPRSGDLSVYWYQQSLDQGLQFLIQYYNGEERAKGNILERFSAQQFPDLHSELNLSSLELGDSALYFCASSGFAGKETQYFGPGTRLLVL.

This clonotype has a single count. The CDR3 loop reads CASSTMGLAEETQYF. The CDR3 bases are TGTGCCAGCAGTACGATGGGACTAGCGGAAGAGACCCAGTACTTC. The chain couples TRBV12-5 to TRBJ2-5; 11 bases fit TRBD2. Germline CDR1 reads LGHNT; CDR2 reads FRNRAP. CDR3 length: 15 residues.

This clonotype was counted many times. The V gene is TRBV20-1, the J gene TRBJ1-5; possible D gene TRBD1, 6 bases. V was clipped by 4 bases and J by 3 bases, with 13 bases between them. The germline V gene encodes CDR1 DFQATT and CDR2 SNEGSKA (reference sequence). The length of the CDR3 is 14 residues. The CDR3 sequence: CSAIAQGTNQPQHF. DNA of the CDR3: TGCAGTGCTATAGCACAGGGCACCAATCAGCCCCAGCATTTT.

This clonotype occurred many times. Its ends do not fully match the called genes, so a read error is possible. The CDR3 bases are TGTGCCAGCAGAGGGATGCTCGTTTTT. It yields the protein CASRGMLVF. V is TRBV2 and J is TRBJ1-1; no reliable D call. CDR3 length: 9 amino acids. The germline gives CDR1 SNHLY, CDR2 FYNNEI.

This clonotype was seen only once. The rearrangement uses TRBV2 and TRBJ1-5; tentative D call: TRBD1 (5 bases). The germline gives CDR1 SNHLY, CDR2 FYNNEI. This CDR3 spans 13 amino acids. Deletions cut 7 bases from V and 15 bases from J, with 22 bases between. CDR3 sequence: CASTGSTSGLTHF. The CDR3 nucleotides read TGTGCCAGCACAGGGTCGACTAGCGGCTTGACGCATTTT.

This clonotype was seen repeatedly, ten times or more. The chain combines TRBV20-1 with TRBJ2-7, with a weak D call TRBD2 (5 bases). The CDR3 contains 13 residues. Germline CDR1 and CDR2: DFQATT and SNEGSKA (reference sequence). The V gene lost 6 bases and the J gene lost 0 bases, with 12 bases spanning the gap. CDR3 coding DNA: TGCAGTGCCACTAGGTACAGCTCCTACGAGCAGTACTTC. Protein: CSATRYSSYEQYF.